A selection of T cell receptor beta chains follows, all from one sample in a study of blood T cells in healthy people across ages. TCRdb used MiXCR to reprocess the 5' RACE reads, holding one entry per CDR3 protein. This table holds some 880,000 distinct CDR3 sequences, 35% to 40% found once. What was sequenced was blood. Receptor source: a man between 18 and 29 years old in good health. Both conserved end residues are part of each CDR3. Each record gives: clone size, V gene, D gene, J gene, CDR3 protein, CDR3 DNA. The D gene is left open where the match is weak. Expanded clones are given a class, and other clones once, few, many or no size at all.

clone_size: .; v_call: TRBV12-3/TRBV12-4; d_call: TRBD1; j_call: TRBJ1-1; cdr3_aa: CASSLGQGSAEAFF; cdr3_nt: TGTGCCAGCAGTCTCGGACAGGGCTCGGCTGAAGCTTTCTTT
clone_size: .; v_call: TRBV20-1; d_call: .; j_call: TRBJ2-1; cdr3_aa: CSVVLGEQFF; cdr3_nt: TGCAGTGTTGTATTGGGTGAGCAGTTCTTC
clone_size: many; v_call: TRBV5-1; d_call: .; j_call: TRBJ1-4; cdr3_aa: CASGRTTNEKLFF; cdr3_nt: TGCGCCAGCGGCAGAACAACTAATGAAAAACTGTTTTTT
clone_size: .; v_call: TRBV7-2; d_call: .; j_call: TRBJ1-2; cdr3_aa: CASSLESLAGYTF; cdr3_nt: TGTGCCAGCAGCTTAGAGTCGCTCGCGGGCTACACCTTC
clone_size: few; v_call: TRBV5-1; d_call: .; j_call: TRBJ1-6; cdr3_aa: CASSFRESGSYNSPLHF; cdr3_nt: TGCGCCAGCAGCTTCAGGGAGTCAGGCTCCTATAATTCACCCCTCCACTTT
clone_size: .; v_call: TRBV12-3/TRBV12-4; d_call: .; j_call: TRBJ2-2; cdr3_aa: CASSLYAWRRTGELFF; cdr3_nt: TGTGCCAGCAGTTTATATGCCTGGAGGCGAACCGGGGAGCTGTTTTTT
clone_size: .; v_call: TRBV29-1; d_call: TRBD1; j_call: TRBJ1-1; cdr3_aa: CSVTGQTNTEAFF; cdr3_nt: TGCAGCGTCACGGGACAGACGAACACTGAAGCTTTCTTT
clone_size: few; v_call: TRBV20-1; d_call: .; j_call: TRBJ1-2; cdr3_aa: CSAQRGSRLINYGYTF; cdr3_nt: TGCAGTGCTCAGCGGGGGTCTCGCCTCATCAACTATGGCTACACCTTC
clone_size: many; v_call: TRBV20-1; d_call: .; j_call: TRBJ2-7; cdr3_aa: CSARETDFSYEQYF; cdr3_nt: TGCAGTGCTAGAGAAACTGACTTCTCCTACGAGCAGTACTTC
clone_size: .; v_call: TRBV12-1; d_call: .; j_call: TRBJ2-3; cdr3_aa: CASSPGWRGGTDTQYF; cdr3_nt: TGTGCCAGCAGCCCCGGGTGGCGGGGGGGCACAGATACGCAGTATTTT
clone_size: .; v_call: TRBV27; d_call: .; j_call: TRBJ1-3; cdr3_aa: CASSPYDSSGNTIYF; cdr3_nt: TGTGCCAGCAGTCCCTACGATAGCTCTGGAAACACCATATATTTT
clone_size: .; v_call: TRBV6-6; d_call: TRBD1; j_call: TRBJ1-6; cdr3_aa: CASSPDRGPSPLHF; cdr3_nt: TGTGCCAGCAGTCCCGACAGGGGACCTTCACCCCTCCACTTT
clone_size: .; v_call: TRBV14; d_call: .; j_call: TRBJ2-1; cdr3_aa: CVSSRPGRISYNEQFF; cdr3_nt: TGTGTCAGCAGCCGACCGGGACGCATCTCCTACAATGAGCAGTTCTTC
clone_size: many; v_call: TRBV29-1; d_call: .; j_call: TRBJ2-3; cdr3_aa: CSVASADTQYF; cdr3_nt: TGCAGCGTCGCTAGCGCAGATACGCAGTATTTT
clone_size: .; v_call: TRBV13; d_call: TRBD1; j_call: TRBJ2-5; cdr3_aa: CASSTRDRVQETQYF; cdr3_nt: TGTGCCAGCAGCACCCGAGACAGGGTACAAGAGACCCAGTACTTC
clone_size: .; v_call: TRBV6-2/TRBV6-3; d_call: TRBD1; j_call: TRBJ2-3; cdr3_aa: CANADDRAPDAQYF; cdr3_nt: TGTGCCAATGCAGACGACAGGGCGCCAGATGCGCAGTATTTT
clone_size: .; v_call: TRBV27; d_call: .; j_call: TRBJ2-2; cdr3_aa: CASGDMNTGELFF; cdr3_nt: TGTGCCAGCGGGGACATGAACACCGGGGAGCTGTTTTTT
clone_size: .; v_call: TRBV7-9; d_call: .; j_call: TRBJ2-3; cdr3_aa: CASSVEGLTDTQYF; cdr3_nt: TGTGCCAGCAGCGTTGAAGGGCTCACAGATACGCAGTATTTT
clone_size: few; v_call: TRBV4-3; d_call: .; j_call: TRBJ2-7; cdr3_aa: CASSQVGGYNEQYF; cdr3_nt: TGCGCCAGCAGCCAAGTGGGAGGTTACAATGAGCAGTACTTC
clone_size: .; v_call: TRBV27; d_call: TRBD2; j_call: TRBJ2-5; cdr3_aa: CASIKTSGGAETQYF; cdr3_nt: TGTGCCAGCATAAAGACTAGCGGGGGGGCGGAGACCCAGTACTTC
clone_size: .; v_call: TRBV7-2; d_call: .; j_call: TRBJ1-4; cdr3_aa: CASSFGSEEKLFF; cdr3_nt: TGTGCCAGCAGCTTCGGGAGTGAGGAAAAACTGTTTTTT
clone_size: .; v_call: TRBV10-3; d_call: .; j_call: TRBJ2-1; cdr3_aa: CAISERVSSNEQFF; cdr3_nt: TGTGCCATCAGTGAGAGGGTCTCCTCCAATGAGCAGTTCTTC
clone_size: .; v_call: TRBV29-1; d_call: .; j_call: TRBJ2-7; cdr3_aa: CSSAQGGYEQYF; cdr3_nt: TGCAGCTCCGCACAGGGCGGCTACGAGCAGTACTTC
clone_size: .; v_call: TRBV5-5; d_call: TRBD1; j_call: TRBJ2-2; cdr3_aa: CASSLDRATGELFF; cdr3_nt: TGTGCCAGCAGCCTCGACAGGGCCACCGGGGAGCTGTTTTTT
clone_size: many; v_call: TRBV4-2; d_call: .; j_call: TRBJ2-5; cdr3_aa: CASSPRLAQGNEQYF; cdr3_nt: TGTGCCAGCAGCCCCCGACTAGCACAGGGAAATGAGCAGTACTTC
clone_size: many; v_call: TRBV28; d_call: .; j_call: TRBJ1-2; cdr3_aa: CASSSRVRGGYTF; cdr3_nt: TGTGCCAGCAGCTCCAGGGTTCGTGGAGGCTACACCTTC
clone_size: few; v_call: TRBV4-1; d_call: .; j_call: TRBJ2-7; cdr3_aa: CASSQSGTVGEQYF; cdr3_nt: TGCGCCAGCAGCCAATCCGGGACCGTCGGCGAGCAGTACTTC
clone_size: few; v_call: TRBV4-1; d_call: .; j_call: TRBJ2-2; cdr3_aa: CASSRRRGRSNTGELFF; cdr3_nt: TGCGCCAGCAGCCGTCGGAGGGGTAGATCGAACACCGGGGAGCTGTTTTTT
clone_size: .; v_call: TRBV2; d_call: .; j_call: TRBJ2-6; cdr3_aa: CASSEGQGIANVLTF; cdr3_nt: TGTGCCAGCAGTGAAGGGCAGGGGATAGCCAACGTCCTGACTTTC
clone_size: .; v_call: TRBV2; d_call: .; j_call: TRBJ1-1; cdr3_aa: CASTNNAARGTEAFF; cdr3_nt: TGTGCCAGCACAAATAATGCGGCGCGAGGCACTGAAGCTTTCTTT
clone_size: .; v_call: TRBV2; d_call: TRBD2; j_call: TRBJ2-1; cdr3_aa: CASTQTSGVNGFF; cdr3_nt: TGTGCCAGCACCCAGACTAGCGGGGTTAATGGGTTCTTC
clone_size: .; v_call: TRBV27; d_call: TRBD2; j_call: TRBJ2-7; cdr3_aa: CASARGGAAYEQYF; cdr3_nt: TGTGCCAGCGCTCGGGGGGGCGCCGCCTACGAGCAGTACTTC
clone_size: few; v_call: TRBV6-2/TRBV6-3; d_call: TRBD1; j_call: TRBJ1-5; cdr3_aa: CASSFTTTGVSNQPQHF; cdr3_nt: TGTGCCAGCAGTTTTACGACCACAGGGGTGAGCAATCAGCCCCAGCATTTT
clone_size: many; v_call: TRBV12-3/TRBV12-4; d_call: .; j_call: TRBJ2-3; cdr3_aa: CASSLGGRGATDTQYF; cdr3_nt: TGTGCCAGCAGTTTGGGGGGCCGAGGAGCGACAGATACGCAGTATTTT
clone_size: few; v_call: TRBV12-3/TRBV12-4; d_call: .; j_call: TRBJ2-4; cdr3_aa: CASSLEAEALAKNIQYF; cdr3_nt: TGTGCCAGCAGTTTAGAGGCAGAAGCATTAGCCAAAAACATTCAGTACTTC
clone_size: few; v_call: TRBV5-1; d_call: .; j_call: TRBJ1-6; cdr3_aa: CASSLDSQGSSPLHF; cdr3_nt: TGCGCCAGCAGCTTGGACTCCCAGGGGAGTTCACCCCTCCACTTT
clone_size: few; v_call: TRBV12-3/TRBV12-4; d_call: .; j_call: TRBJ2-7; cdr3_aa: CTSSFSVYEQYF; cdr3_nt: TGTACCAGCAGTTTCTCTGTCTACGAGCAGTACTTC
clone_size: .; v_call: TRBV5-1; d_call: .; j_call: TRBJ1-4; cdr3_aa: CASSSSGARRDEKLFF; cdr3_nt: TGCGCCAGCAGCTCGTCCGGGGCCCGGAGGGATGAAAAACTGTTTTTT
clone_size: many; v_call: TRBV29-1; d_call: .; j_call: TRBJ2-3; cdr3_aa: CSVSDATTDTQYF; cdr3_nt: TGCAGCGTTAGCGACGCAACCACAGATACGCAGTATTTT
clone_size: few; v_call: TRBV20-1; d_call: .; j_call: TRBJ2-7; cdr3_aa: CSARGQENTWEQYF; cdr3_nt: TGCAGTGCTAGAGGTCAGGAGAATACGTGGGAGCAGTACTTC
clone_size: .; v_call: TRBV2; d_call: .; j_call: TRBJ2-3; cdr3_aa: CASLQGYGTDTQYF; cdr3_nt: TGTGCCAGCCTACAGGGCTATGGCACAGATACGCAGTATTTT
clone_size: .; v_call: TRBV3-1; d_call: TRBD1; j_call: TRBJ2-1; cdr3_aa: CASSQDLGGYTGGYEQFF; cdr3_nt: TGTGCCAGCAGCCAAGATCTAGGGGGATATACAGGGGGCTACGAGCAGTTCTTC
clone_size: .; v_call: TRBV27; d_call: .; j_call: TRBJ2-7; cdr3_aa: CASKEWGGHYEQYF; cdr3_nt: TGTGCCAGCAAGGAGTGGGGGGGCCACTACGAGCAGTACTTC
clone_size: .; v_call: TRBV3-1; d_call: .; j_call: TRBJ1-5; cdr3_aa: CASSQGAGAHQPQHF; cdr3_nt: TGTGCCAGCAGCCAAGGGGCAGGGGCTCATCAGCCCCAGCATTTT
clone_size: .; v_call: TRBV11-2; d_call: TRBD1; j_call: TRBJ2-1; cdr3_aa: CASSLGGTEETQFF; cdr3_nt: TGTGCCAGCAGCTTAGGAGGGACAGAAGAGACCCAGTTCTTC
clone_size: many; v_call: TRBV4-3; d_call: TRBD2; j_call: TRBJ2-3; cdr3_aa: CASSQDTPSGGFTDTQYF; cdr3_nt: TGCGCCAGCAGCCAAGACACGCCCAGCGGGGGCTTCACAGATACGCAGTATTTT
clone_size: medium-sized; v_call: TRBV5-6; d_call: .; j_call: TRBJ2-3; cdr3_aa: CASSFPGESPTDTQYF; cdr3_nt: TGTGCCAGCAGCTTCCCAGGCGAGTCCCCAACAGATACGCAGTATTTT
clone_size: many; v_call: TRBV7-6; d_call: .; j_call: TRBJ2-7; cdr3_aa: CASSLGSGYEQYF; cdr3_nt: TGTGCCAGCAGCTTAGGATCAGGTTACGAGCAGTACTTC
clone_size: many; v_call: TRBV12-3/TRBV12-4; d_call: TRBD1; j_call: TRBJ2-7; cdr3_aa: CASIGDRSYNEQYF; cdr3_nt: TGTGCCAGCATTGGGGACAGATCCTACAATGAGCAGTACTTC
clone_size: few; v_call: TRBV9; d_call: .; j_call: TRBJ2-5; cdr3_aa: CASSVAGRGETQYF; cdr3_nt: TGTGCCAGCAGCGTAGCTGGCCGGGGGGAGACCCAGTACTTC
clone_size: .; v_call: TRBV4-1; d_call: TRBD1; j_call: TRBJ1-5; cdr3_aa: CASSQDVGGSNQPQHF; cdr3_nt: TGCGCCAGCAGCCAAGATGTAGGGGGCAGCAATCAGCCCCAGCATTTT
clone_size: few; v_call: TRBV9; d_call: .; j_call: TRBJ1-2; cdr3_aa: CASSGGGGYTF; cdr3_nt: TGTGCCAGCAGCGGTGGAGGTGGCTACACCTTC
clone_size: .; v_call: TRBV11-2; d_call: TRBD2; j_call: TRBJ2-5; cdr3_aa: CASSWGGASGGPNVQETQYF; cdr3_nt: TGTGCCAGCAGCTGGGGGGGGGCTAGCGGGGGCCCGAACGTCCAAGAGACCCAGTACTTC
clone_size: .; v_call: TRBV29-1; d_call: TRBD2; j_call: TRBJ2-7; cdr3_aa: CSARTSGGTAYEQYF; cdr3_nt: TGCAGCGCCCGGACTAGCGGGGGAACCGCCTACGAGCAGTACTTC
clone_size: few; v_call: TRBV4-3; d_call: .; j_call: TRBJ2-5; cdr3_aa: CASSQTPMETQYF; cdr3_nt: TGCGCCAGCAGCCAAACTCCAATGGAGACCCAGTACTTC
clone_size: few; v_call: TRBV9; d_call: .; j_call: TRBJ2-2; cdr3_aa: CASSVVPGELFF; cdr3_nt: TGTGCCAGCAGCGTAGTCCCCGGGGAGCTGTTTTTT